The 17 T cell receptor beta chains below were found in one sample sequenced in a study of response to subunit inactivated influenza vaccine (dated by TCRdb to the late 2010s). The protocol used for the library was RT-PCR. Sequencing instrument: Illumina HiSeq 2500. TCRdb reworked the public reads: Q25 trimming with fastp, MiXCR clone assembly, productive beta chains retained. Rows are combined by CDR3 protein, so each entry shows the most common genes and DNA. The sample data list around 760,000 distinct CDR3 sequences, and about 15% of these were observed just once. The biggest ten clones account for less than 9% of the sample. This specimen was PBMCs from blood, taken 14 to 15 days before vaccination. Every receptor here comes from a man over 45 who received an inactivated influenza vaccine. Donor details come from another sample of the same person, matched by shared clones.

The chain joins TRBV19 to TRBJ2-2; a possible D gene is TRBD1 (5 bases). With 7 bases removed from V and 2 bases from J, the gap between germline ends came to 14 bases. This CDR3 comprises 15 residues. Germline V gene sequence: CDR1 LNHDA, CDR2 SQIVND (reference sequence). The CDR3 coding sequence is TGTGCCAGTAACCCTTGGCAGGGAAACACCGGGGAGCTGTTTTTT. Its protein product is CASNPWQGNTGELFF.

There are many counts of this clonotype. The chain couples TRBV4-1 to TRBJ2-4, with 9 bases fitting TRBD2. Germline values: CDR1 MGHRA, CDR2 YSYEKL. Trimming took 1 base from V and 7 from J; bases not matched to a gene: 8. The CDR3 contains 16 residues. The CDR3, as DNA: TGCGCCAGCAGCCAAGCCGCGCGGGGGGGGGTCAACATTCAGTACTTC. Translating it yields CASSQAARGGVNIQYF.

This clonotype occurred a few times. The chain uses TRBV10-3 and TRBJ2-7; the D is unclear. The CDR3 consists of 14 residues. V gave up 6 bases and J gave up 0 bases, with 12 bases separating them. Germline CDR1 ENHRY, CDR2 SYGVKD. The CDR3 bases are TGTGCCATCAGAGGTGGCGGTGTCTCCTACGAGCAGTACTTC. This gives the protein CAIRGGGVSYEQYF.

The chain employs TRBV5-1 and TRBJ2-2; D gene ambiguous. Trimming cost V 4 bases and J 2 bases, with 9 bases left between them. In germline, CDR1 is SGHRS, CDR2 YFSETQ. The CDR3 is made up of 14 amino acids. The CDR3 DNA is TGCGCCAGCAGCGTAGATCCCAACACCGGGGAGCTGTTTTTT. Its translation is CASSVDPNTGELFF.

This clonotype was counted between two and nine times. The chain uses TRBV3-1 and TRBJ2-4; 10 bases align to TRBD2. Germline V gene sequence: CDR1 LGHDT, CDR2 YNNKEL (reference sequence). The junction had 4 bases not matched to a gene; V was cut back by 0 bases and J by 5 bases. This CDR3 has 16 residues. The CDR3 spells CASSQDQAGGENIQYF. The CDR3 DNA is TGTGCCAGCAGCCAAGATCAAGCGGGAGGGGAAAACATTCAGTACTTC.

The rearrangement joins TRBV7-3 to TRBJ2-1, with a weak D call TRBD2 (5 bases). CDR1 is SGHTA and CDR2 is FQGTGA in the germline V gene. The CDR3 totals 13 residues. Trimming shortened V by 3 bases and J by 7 bases, and 10 bases separated the two germline ends. The CDR3 sequence: CASSLSSENEQFF. The CDR3 bases are TGTGCCAGCAGCTTGAGTAGCGAGAATGAGCAGTTCTTC.

The table lists this clonotype with a few counts. The CDR3 spells CASSEDSGRGNQFF. The DNA for the CDR3 is TGTGCCAGCAGTGAAGATTCGGGCCGGGGGAATCAGTTCTTC. The chain carries TRBV25-1 and TRBJ2-1; tentative D call: TRBD2 (6 bases). Germline V CDR1 and CDR2: MGHDK, SYGVNS. The CDR3 totals 14 residues. The V gene lost 2 bases and the J gene lost 13 bases, with 18 bases spanning the gap.

The sample holds a few counts of this clonotype. The rearrangement uses TRBV5-1 and TRBJ2-7; D is perhaps TRBD2 (7 bases). This CDR3 region has 13 residues. CDR1 SGHRS and CDR2 YFSETQ come from the germline V gene. Trimming took 4 bases from V and 4 from J, leaving 12 bases between them. This CDR3 is CASSAGAGYEQYF. The CDR3 nucleotides read TGCGCCAGCAGCGCGGGGGCCGGGTACGAGCAGTACTTC.

The chain links TRBV18 to TRBJ2-7; D may be TRBD1 (5 bases). CDR1 is KGHSH and CDR2 is LQKENI in the germline V gene. This CDR3 is 15 amino acids long. Trimming left V 3 bases short and J 4 bases short, with 16 bases between. The CDR3 spells CASSPNQQEKYEQYF. CDR3 coding DNA: TGTGCCAGCTCACCGAACCAACAGGAGAAATACGAGCAGTACTTC.

This clonotype was seen ten or more times. The chain recombines TRBV28 with TRBJ2-5; 7 positions match TRBD2. The V gene end was trimmed by 3 bases and the J gene end by 4 bases; junction bases not matched to a gene: 11. CDR3 length equals 16 residues. Germline V gives CDR1 MDHEN, CDR2 SYDVKM. The CDR3 sequence is CASSLFPAGLAETQYF. DNA for the CDR3: TGTGCCAGCAGTTTGTTTCCAGCGGGATTGGCAGAGACCCAGTACTTC.

The V and J genes are TRBV4-2 and TRBJ2-1; 11 nucleotides match TRBD2. The V gene's germline CDR1 is LGHNA and CDR2 YNFKEQ. Trimming took 0 bases from V and 0 from J; bases not matched to a gene: 1. The CDR3 runs to 17 residues. The CDR3 region is CASSQDTSGSSYNEQFF. The DNA for the CDR3 is TGTGCCAGCAGCCAAGATACTAGCGGGAGCTCCTACAATGAGCAGTTCTTC.

The chain has TRBV19 and TRBJ2-7, with D possibly TRBD2 on 7 matching bases. V was trimmed by 1 base and J by 2 bases, leaving 33 bases between them. The CDR3 is 22 residues long. The germline V gene encodes CDR1 LNHDA and CDR2 SQIVND (reference sequence). CDR3 loop: CASSIGTLIVGGRKPGTYEQYF. CDR3 DNA: TGTGCCAGTAGTATAGGGACCCTGATCGTCGGGGGGCGGAAGCCGGGAACCTACGAGCAGTACTTC.

This clonotype was found a few times. The rearrangement links TRBV6-5 to TRBJ2-7, with 9 bases identical to TRBD1. Looked up from germline, CDR1 is MNHEY and CDR2 is SVGAGI. V lost 2 bases to trimming and J lost 4 bases; unmatched junction nucleotides: 12. The CDR3 totals 17 residues. CDR3: CASSYVYQPGQGYEQYF. The CDR3 DNA reads as TGTGCCAGCAGTTACGTCTACCAACCGGGACAGGGTTACGAGCAGTACTTC.

A few counts support this clonotype. The chain recombines TRBV12-3 or TRBV12-4 with TRBJ2-7; D unclear. Trimming cost V 1 base and J 4 bases, with 14 bases left between them. The CDR3 covers 15 residues. DNA for the CDR3: TGTGCCAGCAGTTTAGGTTCCGGAATTGGGTACGAGCAGTACTTC. Translation gives CASSLGSGIGYEQYF.

This chain uses TRBV12-3 or TRBV12-4 with TRBJ2-7; 7 bases align to TRBD1. The CDR3 sequence is 14 residues long. V was pared by 5 bases and J by 2 bases, with 6 bases of the junction left unmatched. CDR3 amino acids: CASSLTGATYEQYF. The CDR3 nucleotides read TGTGCCAGCAGTCTTACAGGGGCCACCTACGAGCAGTACTTC.

CDR3 bases: TGTGCCAGCAGCTCGACGGCTACCTACGAGCAGTACTTC. It encodes CASSSTATYEQYF. The chain is built from TRBV7-9 and TRBJ2-7; D is unclear. The CDR3 consists of 13 residues. CDR1 and CDR2 from the germline V gene are SEHNR and FQNEAQ (reference sequence). V dropped 4 bases and J dropped 2 bases, with 9 bases sitting between them. Full variable domain (missing parts from reference TRBV7-9 and TRBJ2-7): DTGVSQNPRHKITKRGQNVTFRCDPISEHNRLYWYRQTLGQGPEFLTYFQNEAQLEKSRLLSDRFSAERPKGSFSTLEIQRTEQGDSAMYLCASSSTATYEQYFGPGTRLTVT.

This chain joins TRBV12-5 and TRBJ2-6, with 7 nucleotides matching TRBD1. V was pared by 5 bases and J by 0 bases, with 10 bases of the junction left unmatched. The germline V gene encodes CDR1 LGHNT and CDR2 FRNRAP. The CDR3 is 18 residues long. The CDR3 spells CASGTRPTGRSGANVLTF. The CDR3, as DNA: TGTGCTAGTGGTACCCGCCCGACAGGGCGCTCTGGGGCCAACGTCCTGACTTTC.